This T cell receptor beta chain was profiled in a study of T cell responses to AZD1222 COVID-19 vaccine (dated by TCRdb to the early 2020s). About the study as a whole: AZD1222 recipients with second doses at about 4 weeks or about 12 weeks were pooled, because spike-specific TCR depth and breadth did not differ between schedules. TCR sequencing was performed for fewer than 250 trial participants, of whom about 210 were given two doses of AZD1222 and around 25 were given two doses of MenACWY control vaccine. Enrollment into the trials was organized by age into subgroups of 18-55, 56-69 and 70-plus years, and those subgroups contained roughly 150, 30 and 60 TCR-sequenced participants, respectively.

Reading the label with the study, this specimen's time point is: baseline before first vaccination. Vaccinee samples came from UK trials COV001 and COV002, including a single-blind randomized controlled phase 2/3 trial of AZD1222 (ChAdOx1 nCoV-19) in healthy adults. For TCRbeta chain sequencing, PBMC samples from trial participants were taken at day 0 and at day 28 after the second dose. On this clone itself: It lacks a known antigen. No base-level quality is on record; no much larger clone is a single base apart.

Sequences ENHRY (CDR1) and SYGVKD (CDR2) are obtained from the germline V gene. Between the V and J ends, shortened by 6 bases and 8 bases respectively, the junction contains 14 bases. The CDR3 has 13 amino acids, counting the end cysteine and phenylalanine. Here the CDR3 DNA is all that survives: 39 bases in frame from base 1. General study outcomes and caveats: No day 14 peak-response samples were available, so repertoires were characterized only after the peak T cell response. The 56-69-year group was small, and its depth increase did not reach significance, likely because of low power. Reportedly, close to half of the unique spike-specific TCRs recognized epitopes lying outside the regions that are mutated in the B.1.351 and B.1.1.7 variants. The whole spike protein was spanned by vaccine-associated CD4 TCRs, and dominant responses were seen in regions 160-218 and 743-854. Spike-specific TCR breadth and depth rose significantly after two AZD1222 doses compared with day 0 and with MenACWY recipients. Conclusions about previously exposed vaccinees are limited, since just a handful of AZD1222 recipients were seropositive for SARS-CoV-2 at baseline. Participants were mostly white British, with more females than males. The authors suggested clonal diversity may have been underestimated.

The CDR3 regions of human TCRbeta chains were subjected to immunosequencing. As for how the authors treated the data: Repertoire TCRs were matched against a reference library of SARS-CoV-2-specific TCRs generated with the MIRA antigen-specificity platform. Breadth was defined as the fraction of unique TCRs that were SARS-CoV-2-associated, and depth was defined as the fraction of total T cells that were SARS-CoV-2-associated. Using the MIRA data, every spike-specific TCR was mapped to the spike region that the TCR reacted to and assigned to either a CD4 or a CD8 class. Log10-transformed breadth and depth values were compared by one-way ANOVA with Sidak's multiple comparisons tests. TCRdb provides this immuneACCESS table in a form limited to in-frame rearrangements. Some clones are lacking; in checked studies, under half of them reflect an unresolved V gene, and why the rest are absent is not known. Clone size and V and J calls were adopted from that table, with D and trimming inferred from the DNA. A total of some 96,000 clones appear in this sample, approximately 91% of them only once. The ten largest clones add up to under 3% of the sample.

The specimen comprised peripheral blood, sampled on day 0 of AZD1222 vaccination. The receptor was derived from an adult in good health. Here the chain combines TRBV10-3 and TRBJ1-5; the D gene identity is not certain. The DNA is TGTGCCATCAGAGGGAATAATGATGAGCCCCAGCATTTT. Its translation reads: CAIRGNNDEPQHF.